These T cell receptor beta chains were read from a single sample in a study of shared clonotypes between healthy human individuals. TCRdb keeps only in-frame clones here, not all; method: immunoSEQ multiplex PCR. Among some 2 million clones listed, 85% to 95% were seen once. The sequenced sample was naive CD4+ T cells sorted from blood. All receptors come from a man aged 18 to 30 in good health. CDR3s include the opening cysteine and the closing phenylalanine or tryptophan. The D gene is left open where the match is weak.

d_call	v_call	j_call	cdr3_aa
-	TRBV6-5	TRBJ1-5	CASSPGLSNQPQHF
-	TRBV5-1	TRBJ2-1	CASSLSNLNGNEQFF
TRBD1	TRBV7-3	TRBJ2-6	CASSPPGQGPGANVLTF
-	TRBV6-1	TRBJ1-4	CASSEGRLGEKLFF
TRBD1	TRBV6-6	TRBJ1-2	CASFTGQGDGYTF
-	TRBV28	TRBJ2-1	CASMRGGGSYNEQFF
-	TRBV4-1	TRBJ2-2	CASSQVDLDTGELFF
-	TRBV6-6	TRBJ2-2	CASSFLLETGELFF
-	TRBV30	TRBJ2-7	CAWTSVSYEQYF
-	TRBV30	TRBJ1-3	CAWSWGREVSGNTIYF
-	TRBV29-1	TRBJ2-1	CSVETIGSSDEQFF
TRBD1	TRBV5-1	TRBJ2-7	CASSLLAGTGTYEQYF
TRBD1	TRBV6-6	TRBJ2-3	CASRDPGQGPRDTQYF
-	TRBV28	TRBJ1-2	CASSEQTVYGYTF
-	TRBV10-2	TRBJ1-5	CASSEAGGHQPQHF
TRBD2	TRBV9	TRBJ2-5	CASSVGTSGGGQETQYF
-	TRBV6-5	TRBJ1-1	CASSPGTLNTEAFF
TRBD1	TRBV7-2	TRBJ1-1	CASSSGQGGEAFF
-	TRBV4-3	TRBJ1-2	CASSDTPPPNYGYTF
TRBD2	TRBV6-5	TRBJ2-7	CASRQAGSGEQYF
-	TRBV30	TRBJ2-5	CAWSLGQETQYF